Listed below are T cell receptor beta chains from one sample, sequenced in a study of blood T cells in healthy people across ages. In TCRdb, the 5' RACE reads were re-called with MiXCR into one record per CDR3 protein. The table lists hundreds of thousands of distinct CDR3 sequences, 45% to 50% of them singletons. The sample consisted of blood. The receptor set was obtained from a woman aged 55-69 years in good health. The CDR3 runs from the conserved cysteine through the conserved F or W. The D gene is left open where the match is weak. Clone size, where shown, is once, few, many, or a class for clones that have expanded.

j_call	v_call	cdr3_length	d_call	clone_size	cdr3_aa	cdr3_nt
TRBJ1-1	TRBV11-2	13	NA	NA	CASSGGTWSEAFF	TGTGCCAGCAGCGGAGGTACTTGGAGTGAAGCTTTCTTT
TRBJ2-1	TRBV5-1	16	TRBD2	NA	CASSTMASGNYNEQFF	TGCGCCAGTTCTACTATGGCTAGCGGGAATTACAATGAGCAGTTCTTC
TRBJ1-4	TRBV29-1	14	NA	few	CSAGSRSVGEKLFF	TGCAGCGCCGGTTCCCGGTCGGTAGGGGAAAAACTGTTTTTT
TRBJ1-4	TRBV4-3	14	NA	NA	CASSQEGGPEKLFF	TGCGCCAGCAGCCAAGAGGGGGGACCTGAAAAACTGTTTTTT
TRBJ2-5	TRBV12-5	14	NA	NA	CASGSPGTYNEQYF	TGTGCTAGTGGTTCCCCGGGGACCTACAATGAGCAGTACTTC
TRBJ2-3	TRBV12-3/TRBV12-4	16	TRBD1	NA	CASSFADRVTGNTQYF	TGTGCCAGCAGTTTTGCGGACAGGGTTACGGGGAATACGCAGTATTTT
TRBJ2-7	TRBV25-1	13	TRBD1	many	CASRGTGSYEQYF	TGTGCCAGCAGGGGGACAGGGAGCTACGAGCAGTACTTC
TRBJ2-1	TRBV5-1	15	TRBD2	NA	CASSTSGSYGNEQFF	TGCGCCAGCTCCACTAGCGGGAGTTATGGCAATGAGCAGTTCTTC
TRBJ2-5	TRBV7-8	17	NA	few	CASSLVGVGHIQETQYF	TGTGCCAGCAGCTTAGTCGGAGTGGGGCATATCCAAGAGACCCAGTACTTC
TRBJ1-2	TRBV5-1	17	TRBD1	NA	CASRPGNRGPMDYGYTF	TGCGCCAGCAGGCCCGGGAACAGGGGGCCGATGGACTATGGCTACACCTTC
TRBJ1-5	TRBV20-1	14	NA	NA	CSASSRISNQPQHF	TGCAGTGCTAGTTCCAGGATTAGCAATCAGCCCCAGCATTTT
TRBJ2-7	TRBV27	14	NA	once	CANSLSNKVPEQYF	TGTGCCAACAGTTTATCGAACAAGGTCCCCGAGCAGTACTTC
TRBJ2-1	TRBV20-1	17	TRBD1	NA	CSARDYSGTGGYNEQFF	TGCAGTGCTAGAGATTATTCCGGGACAGGTGGATACAATGAGCAGTTCTTC
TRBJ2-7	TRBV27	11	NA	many	CASSSNYEQYF	TGTGCCAGCAGTTCCAATTACGAGCAGTACTTC
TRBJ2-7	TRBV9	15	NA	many	CASSVSYGAQYEQYF	TGTGCCAGCAGCGTAAGTTATGGGGCCCAATACGAGCAGTACTTC
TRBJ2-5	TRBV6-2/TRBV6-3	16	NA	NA	CASSYSGGLGRETQYF	TGTGCCAGCAGTTACTCGGGGGGGCTGGGAAGAGAGACCCAGTACTTC
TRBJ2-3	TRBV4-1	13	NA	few	CASSQEGAGTQYF	TGCGCCAGCAGCCAAGAAGGAGCAGGTACGCAGTATTTT
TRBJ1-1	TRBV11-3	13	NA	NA	CASSVRGRTEAFF	TGTGCCAGCAGCGTAAGGGGTAGAACTGAAGCTTTCTTT
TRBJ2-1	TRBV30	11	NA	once	CAWSWGGGQFF	TGTGCCTGGAGTTGGGGAGGAGGGCAGTTCTTC
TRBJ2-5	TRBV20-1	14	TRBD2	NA	CSARDVRAFGGQYF	TGCAGTGCTAGAGATGTGCGGGCCTTCGGGGGGCAGTACTTC
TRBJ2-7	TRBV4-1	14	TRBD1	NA	CASSQDPGQSEQYF	TGCGCCAGCAGCCAAGATCCGGGACAGTCCGAGCAGTACTTC
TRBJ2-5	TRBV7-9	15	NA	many	CASSQLLAIQETQYF	TGTGCCAGCAGCCAACTCCTAGCGATACAAGAGACCCAGTACTTC
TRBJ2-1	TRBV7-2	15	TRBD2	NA	CASSPIAGGSNEQFF	TGTGCCAGCAGCCCGATAGCGGGAGGGAGCAATGAGCAGTTCTTC
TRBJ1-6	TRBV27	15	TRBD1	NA	CASSSGGLNNSPLHF	TGTGCCAGCAGCTCAGGGGGACTGAATAATTCACCCCTCCACTTT
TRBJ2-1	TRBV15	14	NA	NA	CATSTRVSYNEQFF	TGTGCCACCAGCACGCGGGTTTCCTACAATGAGCAGTTCTTC
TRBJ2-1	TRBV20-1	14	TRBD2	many	CSAPRPSGDNEQFF	TGCAGTGCTCCCCGTCCCAGCGGGGACAATGAGCAGTTCTTC
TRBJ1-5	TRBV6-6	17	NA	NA	CASSYSGRRGGNQPQHF	TGTGCCAGCAGTTACTCCGGGCGGAGAGGCGGCAATCAGCCCCAGCATTTT
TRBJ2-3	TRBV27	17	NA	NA	CASSLFLAGGNTDTQYF	TGTGCCAGCAGTTTATTTTTAGCAGGAGGGAACACAGATACGCAGTATTTT
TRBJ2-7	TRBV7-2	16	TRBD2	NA	CASSVRGASGYYEQYF	TGTGCCAGCAGCGTCAGAGGGGCTAGCGGATACTACGAGCAGTACTTC
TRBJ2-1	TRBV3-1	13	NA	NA	CASSQLTSNEQFF	TGTGCCAGCAGCCAACTGACGAGTAATGAGCAGTTCTTC
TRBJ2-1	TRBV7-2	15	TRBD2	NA	CASSSQTSGYNEQFF	TGTGCCAGCAGCTCGCAGACTAGCGGATACAATGAGCAGTTCTTC
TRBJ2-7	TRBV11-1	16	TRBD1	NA	CASSLGGTERSYEQYF	TGTGCCAGCAGCTTAGGAGGGACAGAAAGGAGTTACGAGCAGTACTTC
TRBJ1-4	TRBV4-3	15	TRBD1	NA	CASSRGGQGYEKLFF	TGCGCCAGCAGCCGTGGGGGACAGGGATATGAAAAACTGTTTTTT
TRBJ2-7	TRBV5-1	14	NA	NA	CASSPGGDPYEQYF	TGCGCCAGCAGCCCCGGCGGGGATCCCTACGAGCAGTACTTC
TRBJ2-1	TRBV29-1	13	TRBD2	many	CSVASGRAREQFF	TGCAGCGTTGCCAGCGGGAGGGCGAGGGAGCAGTTCTTC
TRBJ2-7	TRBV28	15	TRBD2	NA	CASRPNRGGSYEQYF	TGTGCCAGCAGACCCAACCGGGGCGGGAGTTACGAGCAGTACTTC
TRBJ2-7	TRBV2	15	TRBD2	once	CASTPQGGPSYEQYF	TGTGCCAGCACTCCCCAGGGAGGGCCCTCCTACGAGCAGTACTTC
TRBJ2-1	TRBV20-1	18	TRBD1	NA	CSARDLSLGQGRFGEQFF	TGCAGTGCTAGAGATCTTAGCTTGGGACAGGGTAGGTTCGGTGAGCAGTTCTTC
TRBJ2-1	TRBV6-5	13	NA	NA	CASSLTRNNEQFF	TGTGCCAGCAGTTTGACTCGCAACAATGAGCAGTTCTTC
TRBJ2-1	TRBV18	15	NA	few	CASSPVRYSYNEQFF	TGTGCCAGCTCACCGGTCAGATACTCCTACAATGAGCAGTTCTTC
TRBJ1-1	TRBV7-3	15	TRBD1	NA	CASSLSDRGGTEAFF	TGTGCCAGCAGCTTAAGCGACAGGGGGGGTACTGAAGCTTTCTTT
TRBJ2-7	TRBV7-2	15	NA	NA	CASSAGLALGYEQYF	TGTGCCAGCAGCGCGGGCCTAGCGTTGGGATACGAGCAGTACTTC
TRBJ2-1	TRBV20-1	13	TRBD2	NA	CSGLAGGNNEQFF	TGCAGTGGACTAGCGGGAGGAAACAATGAGCAGTTCTTC
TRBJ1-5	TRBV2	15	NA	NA	CASSGPQGHNQPQHF	TGTGCCAGCAGTGGTCCGCAGGGGCACAATCAGCCCCAGCATTTT
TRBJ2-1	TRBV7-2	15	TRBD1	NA	CASSQDRAIYNEQFF	TGTGCCAGCAGCCAAGACAGGGCCATCTACAATGAGCAGTTCTTC
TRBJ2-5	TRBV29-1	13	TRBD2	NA	CSGTSEWYNEQYF	TGCAGCGGGACTAGTGAGTGGTACAATGAGCAGTACTTC
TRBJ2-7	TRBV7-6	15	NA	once	CASSPNSFGLGAQYF	TGTGCCAGCAGTCCCAATAGTTTCGGACTGGGGGCCCAGTACTTC
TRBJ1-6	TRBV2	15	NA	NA	CASSVWRSGNSPLHF	TGTGCCAGCAGCGTGTGGAGAAGCGGTAATTCACCCCTCCACTTT
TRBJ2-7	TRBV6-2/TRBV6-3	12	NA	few	CASFGSGYEQYF	TGTGCCAGCTTCGGGAGTGGGTACGAGCAGTACTTC
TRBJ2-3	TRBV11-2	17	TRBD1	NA	CASSRSRQGWGTDTQYF	TGTGCCAGCAGTCGTTCCCGACAGGGATGGGGCACAGATACGCAGTATTTT